These 10 T cell receptor beta chains originate from one sample sequenced in a study of radiation and T cells in renal cell carcinoma. Generated by immunoSEQ multiplex PCR, the TCRdb table keeps only in-frame clones and is missing some. The repertoire consists of approximately 100,000 clones, with 86% occurring once and the leading ten covering 6.5% to 8.5%. Time point: baseline pretreatment blood. The treatment: 15 Gy SBRT to primary tumor, nephrectomy 4 weeks later. The sequences come from blood, collected from a patient whose treatment included radiotherapy and nephrectomy. These receptors came from a man between 50 and 59 years old with renal cell carcinoma.

V gene TRBV15 combines with J gene TRBJ2-1, with 7 bases identical to TRBD1. Germline V CDR1 and CDR2: LNHNV, YYDKDF (reference sequence). The CDR3 length is 16 residues. With V trimmed by 1 base and J by 7 bases, 10 bases remained unmatched. The chain's CDR3 is CATSRAPTGNRNEQFF. In DNA, the CDR3 is TGTGCCACCAGCAGAGCCCCGACAGGGAACCGGAATGAGCAGTTCTTC.

This clone was picked up a small number of times. This chain uses TRBV18 with TRBJ2-3; D call uncertain. Trimming removed 3 bases from V and 6 bases from J, with 10 bases in between. Per germline, CDR1 KGHSH and CDR2 LQKENI. The CDR3 runs 13 residues. The DNA of the CDR3 is TGTGCCAGCTCACCGGGCCATGGGGATACGCAGTATTTT. Translating gives CASSPGHGDTQYF.

The rearrangement uses TRBV2 and TRBJ2-3; 11 nucleotides agree with TRBD2. The CDR3 is made up of 14 amino acids. The germline V gene has CDR1 SNHLY and CDR2 FYNNEI. The ends lost 9 bases at V and 4 bases at J; junction bases unmatched: 6. Here the CDR3 DNA reads TGTGCCAGTGCGACTAGCGGGGCGGCAGATACGCAGTATTTT. Protein product: CASATSGAADTQYF.

The genes are TRBV18 and TRBJ2-6; D remains unclear. This CDR3 has 13 amino acids. Per the germline V gene, CDR1 is KGHSH and CDR2 is LQKENI. V gave up 3 bases and J gave up 7 bases, with 7 bases separating them. CDR3 bases: TGTGCCAGCTCACCCGCAGGAGCCAACGTCCTGACTTTC. Its protein is CASSPAGANVLTF. Using reference TRBV18 and TRBJ2-6 for the parts outside the CDR3, the full variable domain is NAGVMQNPRHLVRRRGQEARLRCSPMKGHSHVYWYRQLPEEGLKFMVYLQKENIIDESGMPKERFSAEFPKEGPSILRIQQVVRGDSAAYFCASSPAGANVLTFGAGSRLTVL.

The rearrangement joins TRBV2 to TRBJ2-3; 9 nucleotides match TRBD2. Looked up from germline, CDR1 is SNHLY and CDR2 is FYNNEI. The CDR3 is made up of 15 amino acids. The V and J ends lost 8 bases and 2 bases, in that order; junction bases with no gene match: 8. CDR3: CASRRREGYTDTQYF. For the CDR3, the DNA is TGTGCCAGCCGCCGGCGGGAGGGCTACACAGATACGCAGTATTTT.

The chain employs TRBV21-1 and TRBJ1-2; the D call in the table, TRBD1, was not verified against the DNA. TRBV21-1 is noted as a pseudogene. The CDR3 totals 16 residues. The CDR3 coding sequence is TGTGCCAGCAGCAAAGGGGGACAGAGACATTCCTATGGCTACACCTTC. Protein sequence: CASSKGGQRHSYGYTF.

The rearrangement links TRBV4-3 to TRBJ2-7; TRBD1 matches at 7 bases. Germline assignment: CDR1 LGHNA and CDR2 YSLEER. The CDR3 is made up of 14 amino acids. V lost 2 bases to trimming and J lost 6 bases; unmatched junction nucleotides: 7. Here the CDR3 DNA reads TGCGCCAGCAGCCAAATAGACAGGGTAGGCGAGCAGTACTTC. This translates into CASSQIDRVGEQYF.

This chain uses TRBV4-3 with TRBJ2-7; 8 bases match TRBD1. V dropped 0 bases and J dropped 3; count of bases not matched to a gene: 13. This CDR3 spans 18 amino acids. Germline V gene sequence: CDR1 LGHNA, CDR2 YSLEER. The CDR3 here is CASSQEIHISDRVYEQYF. The DNA of the CDR3 is TGCGCCAGCAGCCAAGAGATACATATCTCGGACAGGGTCTACGAGCAGTACTTC.

This clone was detected a few times. The CDR3 loop reads CASSFGGSGRTDTQYF. CDR3 bases: TGTGCCAGCAGTTTTGGCGGGAGCGGTCGTACAGATACGCAGTATTTT. This sequence joins TRBV27 and TRBJ2-3; 7 bases match TRBD2. V was pared by 3 bases and J by 3 bases, with 9 bases of the junction left unmatched. The CDR3 extends over 16 amino acids. Germline V lookup: CDR1 MNHEY, CDR2 SMNVEV (reference sequence).

This clone was detected only once. The rearrangement links TRBV11-2 to TRBJ2-5; D gene ambiguous. Trimming took off 0 bases at V and 1 base at J, with 9 bases between the two ends. CDR3 length: 15 residues. Germline V CDR1 and CDR2: SGHAT, FQNNGV. The CDR3: CASSLDPIGQETQYF. CDR3 sequence (DNA): TGTGCCAGCAGCTTAGATCCGATCGGCCAAGAGACCCAGTACTTC.